These T cell receptor beta chains were read from a single sample in a study of blood T cell repertoires in COVID-19. This table comes from immunoSEQ multiplex PCR, and its TCRdb copy is limited to in-frame clones, with some not included. The sample lists tens of thousands of clones; 88% were seen once. The sequenced material came from peripheral blood. The receptors were sampled from a human donor in a cohort sampled during active COVID-19. Both conserved end residues are part of each CDR3. The D gene is left open where the match is weak. The size of a clone is reported for some rows only, either as once, few or many, or as a class for expanded clones.

CDR3nt	CDR3aa	v_gene	abundance	j_gene	d_gene	len
TGTGCCAGCAAGGGACTAGCGGGCACCGGGGAGCTGTTTTTT	CASKGLAGTGELFF	TRBV2	.	TRBJ2-2	TRBD2	14
TGCAGTGCTAGCGTCCAAGAGACCCAGTACTTC	CSASVQETQYF	TRBV20-1	once	TRBJ2-5	.	11
TGTGCCAGCAGCGTAGGCCCTGGGGGCAAGCAAGGCGGGGAGCTGTTTTTT	CASSVGPGGKQGGELFF	TRBV9	few	TRBJ2-2	.	17
TGTGCCAGCAGCAGCCGGCGGGGGGCCTCAGAGACCCAGTACTTC	CASSSRRGASETQYF	TRBV27	.	TRBJ2-5	TRBD2	15
TGTGCCAGCACCCCCCCCGCAGGCGACAATGAGCAGTTCTTC	CASTPPAGDNEQFF	TRBV6-5	.	TRBJ2-1	.	14
TGTGCCAGCCAGGGCACCCTCACAGATACGCAGTATTTT	CASQGTLTDTQYF	TRBV5-4	.	TRBJ2-3	.	13
TGTGCCAGCAGTCCAGCCCAGGTAGAGACCCAGTACTTC	CASSPAQVETQYF	TRBV6-2/TRBV6-3	.	TRBJ2-5	.	13
TGTGCCAGCAGGGGCGCGGGAAGGTATGAGCAGTTCTTC	CASRGAGRYEQFF	TRBV27	once	TRBJ2-1	.	13
TGTGCCAGCAGCTCGCAGGGACAGGGGGTCGACTATGGCTACACCTTC	CASSSQGQGVDYGYTF	TRBV7-2	few	TRBJ1-2	TRBD1	16
TGTGCCAGCAGCTTTTGGGCAGGACTCCTAGAGTTGAACACTGAAGCTTTCTTT	CASSFWAGLLELNTEAFF	TRBV5-4	.	TRBJ1-1	.	18
TGTGCCAGCAGCTTAGAGAGGGTCCGCGAGACCCAGTACTTC	CASSLERVRETQYF	TRBV7-2	.	TRBJ2-5	.	14
TGTGCCAGCAGTTACTCGATCGGTCGGGAGACCCAGTACTTC	CASSYSIGRETQYF	TRBV6-5	once	TRBJ2-5	.	14
TGTGCCAGCAGCGCCCCGGGCGAGCCACGGGGTTCACCCCTCCACTTT	CASSAPGEPRGSPLHF	TRBV9	.	TRBJ1-6	.	16
TGTGCCAGCAGCTTAGGACAGGGCCTTAACTATGGCTACACCTTC	CASSLGQGLNYGYTF	TRBV7-6	.	TRBJ1-2	TRBD1	15
TGCGCCAGCAGCTTCTCCGGGAAAGACACAGATACGCAGTATTTT	CASSFSGKDTDTQYF	TRBV5-1	.	TRBJ2-3	.	15
TGCGCCAGCAGCCAGAGCGGGAACACAGATACGCAGTATTTT	CASSQSGNTDTQYF	TRBV5-1	.	TRBJ2-3	TRBD2	14
TGTGCCAGCAGTGAGCAGACAGCGGGAGACACTGAAGCTTTCTTT	CASSEQTAGDTEAFF	TRBV2	.	TRBJ1-1	.	15
TGTGCCAGCAGTTATTGGGCCCCAGCCTTCGAGCAGTACTTC	CASSYWAPAFEQYF	TRBV3-1/TRBV3-2	.	TRBJ2-7	.	14
TGTGCCAGCAGCTTTGGACCGACAGGGAGCTCCTATAATTCACCCCTCCACTTT	CASSFGPTGSSYNSPLHF	TRBV7-9	.	TRBJ1-6	TRBD1	18
TGTGCCAGCAGTTCAACTGAAGCTTTCTTT	CASSSTEAFF	TRBV28	.	TRBJ1-1	.	10
TGTGCCAGCAGTGAAGCTCGCAAGACAGGGGACGGCTACACCTTC	CASSEARKTGDGYTF	TRBV2	.	TRBJ1-2	TRBD1	15
TGTGCCAGCAGTCCAGTGAACACCGGGGAGCTGTTTTTT	CASSPVNTGELFF	TRBV27	once	TRBJ2-2	.	13
TGCGCCAGCAGCCGAAGCTTACCCCTATCCGCTAGCGGAAGTTCCGGGGAGCTGTTTTTT	CASSRSLPLSASGSSGELFF	TRBV4-3	.	TRBJ2-2	TRBD2	20
TGTGCCAGCAACGAGGACAGGGTGGTGGGTGAGCAGTTCTTC	CASNEDRVVGEQFF	TRBV2	.	TRBJ2-1	TRBD1	14
TGTGCCAGCAGCCCCACCCGGACTAGCGGGAGGGAGCAGTTCTTC	CASSPTRTSGREQFF	TRBV5-7	.	TRBJ2-1	TRBD2	15
TGTGCCAGCAGATACCGACTAGCGGGGGATATCTACAATGAGCAGTTCTTC	CASRYRLAGDIYNEQFF	TRBV13	.	TRBJ2-1	TRBD2	17
TGTGCCAGCAGTTTTCTAGCGGGAGATTCATACGAGCAGTACTTC	CASSFLAGDSYEQYF	TRBV27	.	TRBJ2-7	TRBD2	15
TGCAGTGCTAGTTCCACCCGAGCCATTCAAGAGACCCAGTACTTC	CSASSTRAIQETQYF	TRBV20-1	.	TRBJ2-5	.	15
TGTGCCCTCCAGGGGGGCCTCAATCAGCCCCAGCATTTT	CALQGGLNQPQHF	TRBV28	.	TRBJ1-5	TRBD1	13
TGTGCCAGCAGTGATACAGGGGTCGGCTACACCTTC	CASSDTGVGYTF	TRBV12-3/TRBV12-4	.	TRBJ1-2	TRBD1	12
TGTGCCTGGAGAAGGAAGACAGGGGCCTATGGCTACACCTTC	CAWRRKTGAYGYTF	TRBV30	.	TRBJ1-2	TRBD1	14
TGTGCCAGCAGTTTATCGATCGGACTAGCGGGACCTAATGAGCAGTTCTTC	CASSLSIGLAGPNEQFF	TRBV27	.	TRBJ2-1	TRBD2	17
TGCGCCAGCAGCCAAGGGGCAGGGGAACACTCTGGAAACACCATATATTTT	CASSQGAGEHSGNTIYF	TRBV4-3	.	TRBJ1-3	.	17
TGTGCCAGCAGCCCCTCCGGGACAGGGGGCTACGAGCAGTACTTC	CASSPSGTGGYEQYF	TRBV7-9	.	TRBJ2-7	TRBD1	15
TGTGCCAGCAGCACAGAGCGGGACCGCTACGAGCAGTACTTC	CASSTERDRYEQYF	TRBV13	.	TRBJ2-7	TRBD2	14